The source of this TCR beta chain is a study of T-cell reconstitution after alpha-beta-depleted transplantation in children (dated by TCRdb to the mid-2010s). For the study in its entirety: The study quantitatively tracked T-cell immune reconstitution after TCRalphabeta/CD19-depleted allogeneic hematopoietic cell transplantation in children using TCR repertoire profiling.

From the cysteine up to the phenylalanine, the CDR3 has a length of 17 residues. Just the 51-base CDR3 DNA is kept, in frame starting at base 1. From a lookup of the germline V gene, CDR1 and CDR2 are LGHNA and YNFKEQ. Germline trimming: 4 bases from V, 6 bases from J; junction bases outside gene matches: 18. Receptors were amplified or captured by PCR. The sequencer listed for this sample is Illumina HiSeq 2500. To normalize quantification of the TCRbeta repertoire, the TCR libraries were built with molecular barcoding that relied on unique molecular identifiers. TCRdb handled the public reads itself, with Q25 trimming in fastp and clone calling in MiXCR, and kept productive beta chains. One record per CDR3 amino acid sequence lists the most common genes and DNA. For this sample the table gives over 550,000 distinct CDR3 sequences, of which roughly a tenth were detected only once. The ten largest clones capture about 4.3% of the sample.

On this clonotype: Its specific antigen is unknown. No much larger clone exists at a distance of one base, and base qualities are not known.

This clonotype was obtained from a human donor who donated a stem cell graft to a child with acute myeloid leukemia. Recombination connected TRBV4-2 to TRBJ2-7; 7 central bases correspond to TRBD2. Material: PBMCs from the stem cell graft donor, obtained from the stem cell graft. The DNA reads TGTGCCAGCAGCCCCTCGGCTACTAGCGCCGAGAGGGGCGAGCAGTACTTC. It specifies CASSPSATSAERGEQYF.